The 12 T cell receptor beta chains given below trace back to one sample, sequenced in a study of radiotherapy plus CTLA-4 blockade in lung cancer. The table came from immunoSEQ multiplex PCR; TCRdb's copy has only in-frame clones and leaves some out. This table holds 64,000 or so clones, roughly 76% found once. Here the sequenced sample was peripheral blood, taken from a patient treated with radiotherapy plus ipilimumab. The source is a human donor with non-small cell lung cancer whose response to radiotherapy plus ipilimumab could not be evaluated.

This chain links TRBV2 with TRBJ1-5, with D unclear. Trimming cost V 9 bases and J 2 bases, with 17 bases left between them. CDR1 is SNHLY, CDR2 FYNNEI, per germline. The CDR3 is 15 residues long. The CDR3 bases are TGTGCCAGTTCCGGGGTCCCGAGTGGCAATCAGCCCCAGCATTTT. It is translated as CASSGVPSGNQPQHF.

J is TRBJ1-4 and V is TRBV5-1, with D maybe TRBD1 (6 bases). The CDR3 length is 15 residues. Germline V gives CDR1 SGHRS, CDR2 YFSETQ. V was trimmed by 4 bases and J by 7 bases, leaving 17 bases between them. CDR3 region: CASSQPDSSGEKLFF. As DNA, the CDR3 is TGCGCCAGCAGCCAACCGGACAGCTCGGGTGAAAAACTGTTTTTT.

The V and J genes are TRBV7-2 and TRBJ2-2, with D hard to call. Deletions cut 5 bases from V and 7 bases from J, with 8 bases between. The CDR3 length is 12 residues. The V gene's germline CDR1 is SGHTA and CDR2 FQGNSA. This CDR3 is CASSVRYGELFF. The DNA for the CDR3 is TGTGCCAGCAGCGTACGGTACGGGGAGCTGTTTTTT.

The rearrangement links TRBV7-9 to TRBJ2-4; 9 bases map to TRBD2. The CDR3 is made up of 17 amino acids. V lost 1 base, J lost 4 bases, and 8 bases stayed unmatched. Germline V gene sequence: CDR1 SEHNR, CDR2 FQNEAQ (reference sequence). The DNA of the CDR3 is TGTGCCAGCAGCTTAGACTCCGCTACTAGCGGGAAAAACATTCAGTACTTC. It translates to CASSLDSATSGKNIQYF.

This clone was observed once. This rearrangement joins TRBV11-1 to TRBJ2-1; 7 bases match TRBD2. With V trimmed by 5 bases and J by 8 bases, 9 bases remained unmatched. Germline-derived CDR1 and CDR2 are SGHAT and FQDESV (reference sequence). The CDR3 sequence is 14 residues long. For the CDR3, the DNA is TGTGCCAGCAGCCCCAGACTAGCCCGGGATGAGCAGTTCTTC. This gives the protein CASSPRLARDEQFF.

The CDR3 spells CASRKSSGSIYNEQFF. DNA for the CDR3: TGTGCCAGTAGGAAATCTAGCGGGAGCATATACAATGAGCAGTTCTTC. The rearrangement uses TRBV19 and TRBJ2-1; 10 bases agree with TRBD2. The ends lost 6 bases at V and 4 bases at J; junction bases unmatched: 9. The CDR3 is 16 residues long. Germline V gene data show CDR1 as LNHDA and CDR2 as SQIVND (reference sequence).

The rearrangement joins TRBV5-6 to TRBJ1-1; D is perhaps TRBD1 (5 bases). The CDR3 is made up of 12 amino acids. V shed 4 bases and J shed 5 bases, with 9 bases lying between them. Germline lookup yields CDR1 SGHDT and CDR2 YYEEEE. CDR3 sequence: CASSDSWTEAFF. CDR3 DNA: TGTGCCAGCAGCGACAGTTGGACTGAAGCTTTCTTT.

The chain joins TRBV19 to TRBJ2-7, with TRBD1 as a possible D gene (5 bases). Looked up from germline, CDR1 is LNHDA and CDR2 is SQIVND (reference sequence). This CDR3 comprises 11 residues. Trimming shortened V by 4 bases and J by 4 bases, and 5 bases separated the two germline ends. The CDR3 sequence: CASSNRYEQYF. Here the CDR3 DNA reads TGTGCCAGTAGTAACAGGTACGAGCAGTACTTC.

In this sample, this clone turned up a few times. The V call is TRBV5-1, the J call TRBJ2-2, with 10 bases that match TRBD1. The CDR3 is 15 residues long. V lost 3 bases to trimming and J lost 1 base; unmatched junction nucleotides: 0. Germline CDR1 SGHRS, CDR2 YFSETQ. The CDR3 is CASSWTGGNTGELFF. The CDR3 nucleotides read TGCGCCAGCAGCTGGACAGGGGGGAACACCGGGGAGCTGTTTTTT.

J is TRBJ1-5 and V is TRBV19; 8 nucleotides match TRBD1. V shed 5 bases and J 2 bases; nucleotides not matched to a gene: 14. The CDR3 length is 18 residues. Looked up from germline, CDR1 is LNHDA and CDR2 is SQIVND (reference sequence). CDR3 DNA: TGTGCCAGTAGTTACATTTGGACAGGGTTCCTCGGCAATCAGCCCCAGCATTTT. Encoded protein: CASSYIWTGFLGNQPQHF.

The V gene is TRBV28, the J gene TRBJ1-2; D gene uncertain. The germline V and J ends were trimmed by 5 bases and 8 bases, with 6 bases remaining between them. Germline V gives CDR1 MDHEN, CDR2 SYDVKM. CDR3 length: 10 amino acids. The CDR3 sequence: CASSSPGYTF. CDR3 in DNA: TGTGCCAGCAGTAGCCCAGGCTACACCTTC.

This sequence joins TRBV7-9 and TRBJ2-5, with TRBD1 matching over 7 bases. Germline V gives CDR1 SEHNR, CDR2 FQNEAQ (reference sequence). The CDR3 runs 15 residues. The ends lost 5 bases at V and 1 base at J; junction bases unmatched: 7. The DNA of the CDR3 is TGTGCCAGCAGCCCAGACAGGGTGGCCCAAGAGACCCAGTACTTC. This gives the protein CASSPDRVAQETQYF.